This T cell receptor beta chain was recorded in a study of blood T cell repertoires in COVID-19. Turning to the study itself: Sites in the United States, Italy and Spain provided acute and convalescent COVID-19 samples. In each case, the material was cDNA or gDNA derived from T cells, B-cell-depleted T cells, or PBMCs.

Patients in Seattle were enrolled during active infection, then followed longitudinally. There are 13 residues in the CDR3. Between the trimmed V and J ends, which lost 3 bases and 1 base, there was a span of 6 bases. Germline values: CDR1 LNHDA, CDR2 SQIVND (reference sequence). Assay: immunoSEQ multiplex PCR; the TCRdb copy retains only in-frame clones and omits some. The data contain hundreds of thousands of clones, 88% of them singletons. The sequence came from a woman in her forties or fifties with COVID-19, enrolled during active disease. The chain joins TRBV19 to TRBJ1-1; D is unclear. Sequencing input: peripheral blood. The CDR3 bases are TGTGCCAGTAGTATGATGAGGAACACTGAAGCTTTCTTT. Translating gives CASSMMRNTEAFF.